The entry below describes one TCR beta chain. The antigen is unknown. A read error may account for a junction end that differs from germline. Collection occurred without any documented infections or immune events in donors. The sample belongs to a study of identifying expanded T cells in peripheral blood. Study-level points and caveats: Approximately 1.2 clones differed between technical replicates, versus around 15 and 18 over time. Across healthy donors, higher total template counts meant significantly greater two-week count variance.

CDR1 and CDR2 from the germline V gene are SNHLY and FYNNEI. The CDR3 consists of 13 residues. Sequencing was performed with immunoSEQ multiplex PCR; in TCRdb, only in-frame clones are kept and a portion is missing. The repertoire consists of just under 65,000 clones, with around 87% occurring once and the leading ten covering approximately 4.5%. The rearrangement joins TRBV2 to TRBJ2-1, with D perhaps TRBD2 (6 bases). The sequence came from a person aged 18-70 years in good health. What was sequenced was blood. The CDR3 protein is CASGRDGPNEQFF. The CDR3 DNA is TGTGCCAGCGGGCGGGACGGGCCTAATGAACAGTTCTTC. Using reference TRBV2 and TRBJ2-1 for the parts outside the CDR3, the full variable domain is EPEVTQTPSHQVTQMGQEVILRCVPISNHLYFYWYRQILGQKVEFLVSFYNNEISEKSEIFDDQFSVERPDGSNFTLKIRSTKLEDSAMYFCASGRDGPNEQFFGPGTRLTVL.